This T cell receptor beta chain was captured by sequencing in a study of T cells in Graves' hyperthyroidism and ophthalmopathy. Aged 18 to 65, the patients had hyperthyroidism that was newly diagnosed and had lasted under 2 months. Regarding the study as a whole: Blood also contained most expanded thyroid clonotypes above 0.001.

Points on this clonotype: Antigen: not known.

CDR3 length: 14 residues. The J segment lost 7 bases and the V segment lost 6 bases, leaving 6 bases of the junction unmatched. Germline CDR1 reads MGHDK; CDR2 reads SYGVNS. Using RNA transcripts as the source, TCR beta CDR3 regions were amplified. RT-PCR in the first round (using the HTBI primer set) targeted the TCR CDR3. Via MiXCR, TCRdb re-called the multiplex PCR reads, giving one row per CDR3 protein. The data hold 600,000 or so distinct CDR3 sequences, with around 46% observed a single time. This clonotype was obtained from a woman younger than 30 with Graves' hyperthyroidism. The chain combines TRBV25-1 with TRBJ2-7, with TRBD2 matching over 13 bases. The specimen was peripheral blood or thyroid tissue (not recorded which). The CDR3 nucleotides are TGTGCCAGCAGGTTACCGGGACTAGCGGGAGAGCAGTACTTC. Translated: CASRLPGLAGEQYF.